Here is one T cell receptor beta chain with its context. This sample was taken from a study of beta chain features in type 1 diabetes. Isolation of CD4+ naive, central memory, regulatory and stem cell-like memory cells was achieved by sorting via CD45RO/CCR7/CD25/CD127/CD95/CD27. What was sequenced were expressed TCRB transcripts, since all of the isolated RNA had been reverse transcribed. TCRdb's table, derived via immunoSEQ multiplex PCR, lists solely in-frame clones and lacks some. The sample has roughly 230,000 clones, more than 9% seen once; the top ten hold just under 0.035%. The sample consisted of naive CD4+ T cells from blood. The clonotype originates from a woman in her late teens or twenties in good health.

CDR3 bases: TGTGCCAGTAGTCCGCAGGGAACCCGCTACGAGCAGTACTTC. It codes for CASSPQGTRYEQYF. The rearrangement joins TRBV19 to TRBJ2-7, with D tentatively TRBD1 (5 bases). Trimming took 5 bases from V and 3 from J, leaving 14 bases between them. The CDR3 has 14 residues. Germline CDR1 LNHDA, CDR2 SQIVND (reference sequence).